This TCR beta chain was observed in a study of T-cell memory formation after mild COVID-19. Study-wide context: Among the donors, TCR clusters were largely specific to each donor.

One entry per CDR3 protein results from TCRdb running MiXCR on the 5' RACE reads. The repertoire holds about 240,000 distinct CDR3 sequences, with 8.5% to 9.5% as singletons. This clonotype showed up just a few times. Per the germline V gene, CDR1 is MNHEY and CDR2 is SVGEGT. V dropped 8 bases and J dropped 16; count of bases not matched to a gene: 13. The CDR3 runs to 12 residues. The material sequenced was PBMCs or a T cell subset sorted from them (not recorded which). The rearrangement joins TRBV6-2 or TRBV6-3 to TRBJ1-5; 8 bases are a match to TRBD1. The sequence was collected from a man aged 18 to 29 who had mild COVID-19 (a few samples of this study predate the infection). Cell type and time point are not known. The CDR3 loop reads CASGQGAGPPHF. CDR3 bases: TGTGCCAGCGGTCAGGGGGCAGGCCCCCCCCATTTT.